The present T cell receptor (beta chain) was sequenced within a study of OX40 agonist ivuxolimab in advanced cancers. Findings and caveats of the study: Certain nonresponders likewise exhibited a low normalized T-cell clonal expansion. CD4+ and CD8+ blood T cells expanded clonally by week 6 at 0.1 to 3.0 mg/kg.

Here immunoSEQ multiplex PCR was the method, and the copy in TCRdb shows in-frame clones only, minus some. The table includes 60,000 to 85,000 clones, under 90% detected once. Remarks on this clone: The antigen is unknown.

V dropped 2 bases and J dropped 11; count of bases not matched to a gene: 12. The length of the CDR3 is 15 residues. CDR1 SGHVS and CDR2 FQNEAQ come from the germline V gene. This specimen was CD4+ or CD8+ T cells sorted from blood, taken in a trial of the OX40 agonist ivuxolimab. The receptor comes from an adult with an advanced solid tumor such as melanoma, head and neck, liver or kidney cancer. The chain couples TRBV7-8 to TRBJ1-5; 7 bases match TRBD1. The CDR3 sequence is CASSLRGQPNRSQHF. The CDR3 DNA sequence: TGTGCCAGCAGCTTAAGGGGACAGCCGAATCGGTCCCAGCATTTT. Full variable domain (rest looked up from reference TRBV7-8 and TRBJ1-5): GAGVSQSPRYKVAKRGQDVALRCDPISGHVSLFWYQQALGQGPEFLTYFQNEAQLDKSGLPSDRFFAERPEGSVSTLKIQRTQQEDSAVYLCASSLRGQPNRSQHFGDGTRLSIL.